This T cell receptor beta chain was recovered during a study of cytomegalovirus exposure and HLA in healthy donors. The overall study: The same platform was used for the 100 to 150 validation repertoires and the approximately 670 first-cohort repertoires, a later analysis reported. The study's findings and limits: Most TCRs appeared rarely, but some public TCRs recurred in many donors. Under in vitro conditions, three CMV-associated chains were confirmed as specific for CMV antigens. Subsequent analysis found a tendency for first-cohort TCR clusters to co-occur within the 120 validation repertoires.

A note on this clone: Its specificity is not known.

Generated by immunoSEQ multiplex PCR, the TCRdb table keeps only in-frame clones and is missing some. The data show fewer than 85,000 clones, about 90% seen once. The germline CDR1 and CDR2 sequences are LNHNV and YYDKDF (reference sequence). V lost 5 bases, J lost 7 bases, and 24 bases lay in between. CDR3 size: 16 residues. The TCR was taken from a woman between 18 and 29 years old in good health and CMV-seropositive. The chain is built from TRBV15 and TRBJ2-7; D might be TRBD1 (7 bases). Sequencing was done on a sample of PBMCs. This chain's CDR3 is CATSHGGATGNREQYF. CDR3 in DNA: TGTGCCACCAGCCACGGAGGGGCGACAGGGAATCGGGAGCAGTACTTC. The whole variable domain, remainder taken from reference TRBV15 and TRBJ2-7, is DAMVIQNPRYQVTQFGKPVTLSCSQTLNHNVMYWYQQKSSQAPKLLFHYYDKDFNNEADTPDNFQSRRPNTSFCFLDIRSPGLGDTAMYLCATSHGGATGNREQYFGPGTRLTVT.